Each of the 23 T cell receptor beta chains below was sequenced from the same sample in a study of blood T cell repertoires in COVID-19. Libraries were prepared by immunoSEQ multiplex PCR; TCRdb keeps only in-frame clonotypes and omits some of them. The sample lists fewer than 40,000 clones, around 88% occurring once. The material sequenced was peripheral blood. These receptors all stem from a woman in her 70s with active COVID-19.

The gene calls are TRBV5-6 and TRBJ1-2; a weak D match, TRBD1 (6 bases). The CDR3 has 16 amino acids. With 4 bases removed from V and 4 bases from J, the gap between germline ends came to 20 bases. Germline lookup yields CDR1 SGHDT and CDR2 YYEEEE. The DNA of the CDR3 is TGTGCCAGCAGCCTCGGACAGCTACACACTCTCTATGGCTACACCTTC. Residues: CASSLGQLHTLYGYTF.

This clone has just one count. J is TRBJ2-5 and V is TRBV27; D is possibly TRBD2 (7 bases). The CDR3 contains 15 residues. Germline V gene data show CDR1 as MNHEY and CDR2 as SMNVEV (reference sequence). The germline V and J ends were trimmed by 6 bases and 1 base, with 15 bases remaining between them. For the CDR3, the DNA is TGTGCCAGCAGGGACAGCGGGGCTTCCCAAGAGACCCAGTACTTC. As protein: CASRDSGASQETQYF.

The chain links TRBV7-2 to TRBJ2-5; TRBD2 matches at 11 bases. Germline V CDR1 and CDR2: SGHTA, FQGNSA. V dropped 5 bases and J dropped 6; count of bases not matched to a gene: 11. This CDR3 has 16 residues. In DNA, the CDR3 is TGTGCCAGCAGCAGGGAGGGGCTAGCGGGGGGTCAGACCCAGTACTTC. Its translation is CASSREGLAGGQTQYF. Using reference TRBV7-2 and TRBJ2-5 for the parts outside the CDR3, the full variable domain is GAGVSQSPSNKVTEKGKDVELRCDPISGHTALYWYRQSLGQGLEFLIYFQGNSAPDKSGLPSDRFSAERTGGSVSTLTIQRTQQEDSAVYLCASSREGLAGGQTQYFGPGTRLLVL.

As DNA, the CDR3 is TGTGCCAGCTTCCGGGACTTAAACTACGAGCAGTACTTC. This encodes CASFRDLNYEQYF. The V gene is TRBV7-2, the J gene TRBJ2-7, with D possibly being TRBD2 (6 bases). In germline, CDR1 is SGHTA, CDR2 FQGNSA. CDR3 length: 13 amino acids. V lost 8 bases and J lost 3, with 14 bases in between.

This rearrangement joins TRBV6-2 or TRBV6-3 to TRBJ2-3; D is unresolved. The CDR3 runs to 14 residues. The germline CDR1 and CDR2 sequences are MNHEY and SVGEGT. Trimming took 0 bases from V and 8 from J, leaving 12 bases between them. The CDR3 sequence is CASSYSNKMATQYF. In nucleotides, the CDR3 is TGTGCCAGCAGTTACTCGAACAAGATGGCTACGCAGTATTTT.

The rearrangement links TRBV6-5 to TRBJ2-5; the match to TRBD2 covers 9 bases. After removal of 4 bases from V and 4 bases from J, the junction contained 4 bases not matched to a gene. The CDR3 is made up of 14 amino acids. CDR1 and CDR2 (germline): MNHEY, SVGAGI. The CDR3 coding sequence is TGTGCCAGCAGTTCAGGACTAGCGAGAGAGACCCAGTACTTC. Translation gives CASSSGLARETQYF.

The chain's CDR3 is CASSPGTGSTYEQYF. CDR3 DNA sequence: TGTGCCAGCTCACCTGGGACAGGGAGTACCTACGAGCAGTACTTC. The genes are TRBV18 and TRBJ2-7; 9 bases map to TRBD1. The CDR3 length is 15 residues. The V gene end was trimmed by 3 bases and the J gene end by 2 bases; junction bases not matched to a gene: 5. Germline CDR1 reads KGHSH; CDR2 reads LQKENI.

This sequence joins TRBV10-3 and TRBJ1-3; 7 bases align to TRBD1. After removal of 5 bases from V and 4 bases from J, the junction contained 2 bases not matched to a gene. The CDR3 consists of 13 residues. Germline V CDR1 and CDR2: ENHRY, SYGVKD. The CDR3 region has the DNA TGTGCCATCAGTATGACAGGGGGAAACACCATATATTTT. Amino acids: CAISMTGGNTIYF.

V and J are TRBV15 and TRBJ2-5, with 7 positions matching TRBD2. The CDR3 consists of 15 residues. V lost 6 bases and J lost 2; bases outside the gene matches: 9. The V gene's germline CDR1 is LNHNV and CDR2 YYDKDF (reference sequence). The CDR3 nucleotides read TGTGCCACCAGGAACGCGGGGGACGCTCAAGAGACCCAGTACTTC. It specifies CATRNAGDAQETQYF. The variable domain in full, completed from reference TRBV15 and TRBJ2-5, reads DAMVIQNPRYQVTQFGKPVTLSCSQTLNHNVMYWYQQKSSQAPKLLFHYYDKDFNNEADTPDNFQSRRPNTSFCFLDIRSPGLGDTAMYLCATRNAGDAQETQYFGPGTRLLVL.

V usage is TRBV12-3 or TRBV12-4 and J usage is TRBJ1-1, with D uncertain. V was shortened by 6 bases and J by 7 bases, with 12 bases between the two germline ends. The CDR3 has 12 residues. The DNA for the CDR3 is TGTGCCAGCAGCTCGAGCACGCTTGAAGCTTTCTTT. This encodes CASSSSTLEAFF.

V gene TRBV5-1 combines with J gene TRBJ2-2; 16 bases line up with TRBD2. The V gene's germline CDR1 is SGHRS and CDR2 YFSETQ. With V trimmed by 3 bases and J by 7 bases, 9 bases remained unmatched. This CDR3 spans 18 amino acids. CDR3 region: CASSSGTSGGARLGELFF. CDR3 nucleotides: TGCGCCAGCAGCTCCGGGACTAGCGGGGGGGCTCGACTCGGGGAGCTGTTTTTT.

This chain joins TRBV18 and TRBJ2-3; a weak D match, TRBD1 (5 bases). Per the germline V gene, CDR1 is KGHSH and CDR2 is LQKENI. V was clipped by 0 bases and J by 1 base, with 11 bases between them. This CDR3 contains 16 residues. CDR3 sequence: CASSPPNRWGTDTQYF. CDR3 nucleotide sequence: TGTGCCAGCTCACCACCGAACAGGTGGGGCACAGATACGCAGTATTTT.

The chain links TRBV4-3 to TRBJ2-1; D is unclear. This CDR3 comprises 15 residues. From germline, CDR1 is LGHNA and CDR2 YSLEER. V lost 0 bases and J 0 bases, leaving 6 bases between the germline ends. The CDR3 DNA follows: TGCGCCAGCAGCCAAGAGCCCAGCTCCTACAATGAGCAGTTCTTC. Translating gives CASSQEPSSYNEQFF.

V and J are TRBV9 and TRBJ2-1; D gene ambiguous. Germline V gives CDR1 SGDLS, CDR2 YYNGEE. The CDR3 length is 16 residues. V dropped 0 bases and J dropped 2 bases, with 12 bases sitting between them. The DNA of the CDR3 is TGTGCCAGCAGCGTAGGGAGTCTTTCCACCTACAATGAGCAGTTCTTC. It yields the protein CASSVGSLSTYNEQFF. The whole variable domain, filled in from reference TRBV9 and TRBJ2-1, reads DSGVTQTPKHLITATGQRVTLRCSPRSGDLSVYWYQQSLDQGLQFLIQYYNGEERAKGNILERFSAQQFPDLHSELNLSSLELGDSALYFCASSVGSLSTYNEQFFGPGTRLTVL.

The DNA of the CDR3 is TGTGCCACCAGTGATCGGACTAGCGGGGGGGCTATCTACAATGAGCAGTTCTTC. Residues: CATSDRTSGGAIYNEQFF. This chain links TRBV24-1 with TRBJ2-1; 15 nucleotides agree with TRBD2. This CDR3 has 18 amino acids. V shed 3 bases, J shed 3 bases, and the junction held 5 bases outside the gene matches. The germline V gene encodes CDR1 KGHDR and CDR2 SFDVKD.

V usage is TRBV10-3 and J usage is TRBJ2-3, with 11 positions matching TRBD2. V shed 3 bases and J 3 bases; nucleotides not matched to a gene: 8. The V gene's germline CDR1 is ENHRY and CDR2 SYGVKD. The CDR3 is 17 amino acids. CDR3 nucleotides: TGTGCCATCAGTGACTATAGCGGGGGGGCAGTTACAGATACGCAGTATTTT. Amino acids: CAISDYSGGAVTDTQYF.

This clone has a single count. The chain links TRBV12-3 or TRBV12-4 to TRBJ1-5; D unresolved. The ends were cut back, 4 bases at V and 5 bases at J, with 6 bases in the middle. The CDR3 has 12 amino acids. Written as DNA, the CDR3 is TGTGCCAGCAGTTCCACACATCAGCCCCAGCATTTT. This translates into CASSSTHQPQHF.

The rearrangement uses TRBV2 and TRBJ2-7; D uncertain. Trimming pared 5 bases from V and 4 bases from J, leaving 9 bases between. The CDR3 is made up of 12 amino acids. The germline V gene has CDR1 SNHLY and CDR2 FYNNEI. The CDR3: CASSWVEYEQYF. The CDR3 DNA is TGTGCCAGCAGTTGGGTGGAGTACGAGCAGTACTTC.

The chain has TRBV28 and TRBJ1-6; a possible D gene is TRBD1 (5 bases). The CDR3 runs to 13 residues. The V end lost 6 bases, the J end lost 6 bases, and 9 bases lay between the germline ends. Germline values: CDR1 MDHEN, CDR2 SYDVKM. DNA of the CDR3: TGTGCCAGCAGCCGACAGCCTAATTCACCCCTCCACTTT. This translates into CASSRQPNSPLHF.

The chain links TRBV7-9 to TRBJ2-2, with D possibly being TRBD2 (6 bases). Trimming pared 5 bases from V and 1 base from J, leaving 14 bases between. The germline V gene has CDR1 SEHNR and CDR2 FQNEAQ (reference sequence). The CDR3 has 16 amino acids. CDR3 DNA sequence: TGTGCCAGCAGCAGCACCGCGGGGAGGAACACCGGGGAGCTGTTTTTT. It yields the protein CASSSTAGRNTGELFF.

The V call is TRBV4-1, the J call TRBJ2-7; tentatively, D is TRBD1 (6 bases). CDR3 length equals 15 residues. Deletions cut 4 bases from V and 7 bases from J, with 20 bases between. The germline V gene has CDR1 MGHRA and CDR2 YSYEKL. The CDR3 coding sequence is TGCGCCAGCAGCCCGCTTTTTACAGGGTTGGGTGAGCAGTACTTC. It is translated as CASSPLFTGLGEQYF.

The V call is TRBV5-1, the J call TRBJ2-7; 7 nucleotides match TRBD1. The CDR3 length is 14 residues. Trimming at V came to 0 bases and at J to 7 bases, leaving 7 bases not matched to a gene. Germline loops: CDR1 SGHRS, CDR2 YFSETQ. The CDR3, as DNA: TGCGCCAGCAGCTTGGGACAGGGAATGAGGGAGCAGTACTTC. This encodes CASSLGQGMREQYF. Full variable domain (rest looked up from reference TRBV5-1 and TRBJ2-7): KAGVTQTPRYLIKTRGQQVTLSCSPISGHRSVSWYQQTPGQGLQFLFEYFSETQRNKGNFPGRFSGRQFSNSRSEMNVSTLELGDSALYLCASSLGQGMREQYFGPGTRLTVT.

The rearrangement links TRBV28 to TRBJ2-3; 8 bases map to TRBD2. Per germline, CDR1 MDHEN and CDR2 SYDVKM. With V trimmed by 3 bases and J by 5 bases, 1 base remained unmatched. CDR3 length: 13 residues. The CDR3: CASSFRGGDTQYF. The CDR3 nucleotides read TGTGCCAGCAGTTTCCGGGGGGGAGATACGCAGTATTTT.